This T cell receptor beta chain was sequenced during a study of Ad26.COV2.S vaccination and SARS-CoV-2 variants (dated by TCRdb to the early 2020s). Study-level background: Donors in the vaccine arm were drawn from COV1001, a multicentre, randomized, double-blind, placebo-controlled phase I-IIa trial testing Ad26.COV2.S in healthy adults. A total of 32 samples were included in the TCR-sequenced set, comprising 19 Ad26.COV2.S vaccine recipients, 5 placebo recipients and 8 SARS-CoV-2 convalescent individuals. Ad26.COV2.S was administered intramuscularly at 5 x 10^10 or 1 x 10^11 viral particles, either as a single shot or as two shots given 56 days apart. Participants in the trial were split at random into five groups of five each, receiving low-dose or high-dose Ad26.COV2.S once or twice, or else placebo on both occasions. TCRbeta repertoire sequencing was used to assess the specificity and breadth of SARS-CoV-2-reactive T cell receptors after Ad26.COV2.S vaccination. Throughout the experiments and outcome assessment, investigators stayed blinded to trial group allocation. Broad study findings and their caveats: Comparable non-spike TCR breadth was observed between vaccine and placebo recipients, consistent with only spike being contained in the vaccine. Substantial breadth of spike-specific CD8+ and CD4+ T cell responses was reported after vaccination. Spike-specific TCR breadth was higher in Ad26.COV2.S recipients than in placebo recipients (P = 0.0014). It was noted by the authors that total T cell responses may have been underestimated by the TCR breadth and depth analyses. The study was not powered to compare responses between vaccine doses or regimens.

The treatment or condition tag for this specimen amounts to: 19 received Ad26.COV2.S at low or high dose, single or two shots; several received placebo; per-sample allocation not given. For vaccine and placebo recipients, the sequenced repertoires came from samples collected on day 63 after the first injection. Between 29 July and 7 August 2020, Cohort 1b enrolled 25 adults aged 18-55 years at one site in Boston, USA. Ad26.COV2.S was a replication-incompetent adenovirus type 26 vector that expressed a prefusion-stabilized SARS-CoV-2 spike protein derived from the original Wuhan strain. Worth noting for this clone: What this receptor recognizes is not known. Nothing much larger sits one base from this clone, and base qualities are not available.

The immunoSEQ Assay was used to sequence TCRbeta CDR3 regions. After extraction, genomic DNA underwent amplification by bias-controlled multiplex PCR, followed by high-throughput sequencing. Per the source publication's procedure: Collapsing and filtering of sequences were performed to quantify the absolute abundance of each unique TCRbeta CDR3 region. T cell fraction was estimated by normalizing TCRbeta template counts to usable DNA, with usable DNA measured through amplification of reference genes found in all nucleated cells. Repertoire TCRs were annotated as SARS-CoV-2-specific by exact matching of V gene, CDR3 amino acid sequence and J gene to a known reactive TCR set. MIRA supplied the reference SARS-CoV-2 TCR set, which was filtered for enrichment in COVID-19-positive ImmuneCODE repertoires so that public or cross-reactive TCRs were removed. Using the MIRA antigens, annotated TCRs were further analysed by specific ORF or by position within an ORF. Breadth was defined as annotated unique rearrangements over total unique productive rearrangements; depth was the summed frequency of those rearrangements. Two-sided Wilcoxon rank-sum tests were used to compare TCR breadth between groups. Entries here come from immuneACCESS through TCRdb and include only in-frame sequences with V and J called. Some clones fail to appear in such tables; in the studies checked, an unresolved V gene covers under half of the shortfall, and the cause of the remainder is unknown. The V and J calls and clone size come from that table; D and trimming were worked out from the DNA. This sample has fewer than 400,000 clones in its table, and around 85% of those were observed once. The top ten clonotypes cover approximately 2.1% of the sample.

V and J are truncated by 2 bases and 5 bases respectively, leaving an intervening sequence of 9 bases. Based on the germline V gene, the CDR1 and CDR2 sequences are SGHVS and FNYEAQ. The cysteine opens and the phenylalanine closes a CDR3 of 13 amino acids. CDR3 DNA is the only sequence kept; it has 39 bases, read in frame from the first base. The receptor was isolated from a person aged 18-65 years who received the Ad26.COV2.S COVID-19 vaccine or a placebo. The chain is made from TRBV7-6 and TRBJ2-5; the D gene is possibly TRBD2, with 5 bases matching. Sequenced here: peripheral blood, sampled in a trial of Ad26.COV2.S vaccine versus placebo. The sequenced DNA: TGTGCCAGCAGCTTACTAACGGGGGAGACCCAGTACTTC. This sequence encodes CASSLLTGETQYF.